This T cell receptor (beta chain) originates from a study of control samples from healthy donors and cancer patients (dated by TCRdb to about 2020). About this clone itself: Its antigen remains undetermined. No per-base quality is available; no much larger clone lies one base away.

The CDR3 covers 16 residues, taking in both the cysteine and the phenylalanine. The kept DNA is CDR3 alone, 48 bases in frame from the first base. Trimming removed 5 bases from V and 3 bases from J; the gene matches leave 12 bases unexplained. For CDR1 and CDR2, the germline V gene (reference sequence) lists PRHDT and FYEKMQ. Library construction relied on the immunoSEQ multiplex PCR assay. The table was pulled from immuneACCESS by TCRdb, which kept in-frame rearrangements only. Such tables lose some clones; where checked, under half of the loss comes from unresolved V genes, and the rest has no known cause. Counted in this sample were fewer than 100,000 clones; 82% of them appeared once. About 10% of the sample comes from the top ten.

This clonotype originated in a woman aged 60 to 75 in good health. Material for sequencing was blood. Recombination linked TRBV13 to TRBJ2-7, and 8 bases in between align with TRBD2. The CDR3 region: CASSPYPAGEYYEQYF. The bases are TGTGCCAGCAGCCCCTACCCAGCGGGGGAGTACTACGAGCAGTACTTC.